This TCR beta chain was observed in a study of cytomegalovirus exposure and HLA in healthy donors. Notes on the study in general: The authors excluded some V segments, including TRBV6-2 and TRBV6-3, as indistinguishable. Roughly uniform depth of sequencing across donors was assumed in presence/absence analyses. Three CMV-associated chains were confirmed in vitro to be specific for CMV antigens.

PCR was performed using 60 Vbeta and 13 Jbeta primers. The protocol was immunoSEQ multiplex PCR, while the TCRdb copy is restricted to in-frame clones and leaves out a portion. The sample contains 95,000 to 130,000 clones, around 70% of which appear only once. Germline V CDR1 and CDR2: MNHEY, SMNVEV (reference sequence). The CDR3 totals 15 residues. V lost 6 bases to trimming and J lost 7 bases; unmatched junction nucleotides: 14. On this clone itself: The antigen is unknown.

This clonotype was sampled from a woman aged 18-29 years in good health and CMV-seronegative. The sample comprised PBMCs. V and J are TRBV27 and TRBJ1-1, with 7 bases aligning to TRBD1. CDR3 DNA sequence: TGTGCCAGCAGATCGATACCCGGGACAGTGGATGAAGCTTTCTTT. The encoded protein is CASRSIPGTVDEAFF.